Listed here is a single T cell receptor beta chain. This sample is drawn from a study of T cells in Graves' hyperthyroidism and ophthalmopathy. As for the study in general: Peripheral blood samples were taken at initial diagnosis, prior to any treatment.

TCR beta CDR3 region amplification was performed from RNA transcripts. The TCR CDR3 first-round RT-PCR relied on the HTBI primer set. From the multiplex PCR reads, TCRdb called clonotypes with MiXCR, one entry per CDR3 protein. This sample has fewer than 300,000 distinct CDR3 sequences; less than 30% occur once, and the top ten carry more than 25%. V was shortened by 5 bases and J by 4 bases, with 17 bases between the two germline ends. Germline CDR1 is MDHEN and CDR2 is SYDVKM. The CDR3 has 15 amino acids. The receptor's source is a man aged 40-49 years with Graves' hyperthyroidism that later progressed to Graves' ophthalmopathy. Sequenced material: blood. This chain links TRBV28 with TRBJ1-2; no clear D gene. DNA of the CDR3: TGTGCCAGCAGTATCCTTCTAAGTTTCGTCTATGGCTACACCTTC. Its translation is CASSILLSFVYGYTF.